This T cell receptor (beta chain) was observed in a study of T-cell memory formation after mild COVID-19. The overall study: Largely donor-specific sequence clusters came from two donors.

General observations from the study: Researchers found some responding clones in pre-infection memory, a sign that cross-reactive memory joined.

MiXCR, run by TCRdb on the 5' RACE reads, gives a single entry per CDR3 protein. The repertoire has roughly 150,000 distinct CDR3 sequences, 13% to 15% of them found once; the top ten carry 28%. Germline V gene data show CDR1 as SEHNR and CDR2 as FQNEAQ (reference sequence). Between the trimmed V and J ends, which lost 5 bases and 2 bases, there was a span of 16 bases. The CDR3 spans 16 residues. As to this clonotype: As yet, its antigen is unknown.

This chain connects TRBV7-9 to TRBJ1-3; D ambiguous. This clonotype was sampled from an adult woman who had mild COVID-19 (a few samples of this study predate the infection). Cell type and time point are not known. Sequenced input: PBMCs or a T cell subset sorted from them (not recorded which). The DNA for the CDR3 is TGTGCCAGCAGCCTCCCCACAGATGGCCCTGGAAACACCATATATTTT. The encoded protein is CASSLPTDGPGNTIYF.